This T cell receptor beta chain stems from a study of blood T cell repertoires in COVID-19. Study-level information: Sources were T cells, B-cell-depleted T cells, or PBMCs; the material itself was cDNA or gDNA.

CDR1 is MNHEY and CDR2 is SMNVEV in the germline V gene (reference sequence). The CDR3 contains 15 residues. Germline trimming cut 5 bases from V and 5 bases from J; bases unmatched to any gene: 4. In terms of age and location, participants ranged from roughly 18 to 100 years and lived in about two dozen US areas. Grouping used clinical history reported by participants in a survey and questionnaire. Sequencing was performed with immunoSEQ multiplex PCR; in TCRdb, only in-frame clones are kept and a portion is missing. The sample includes about 310,000 clones, over 85% of them seen just once. Points on this clone: The same CDR3 arises from other DNA sequences in this sample as well.

The sample comprised PBMCs or T cells enriched from blood (not recorded which). The clonotype comes from a woman aged 25 to 39 who had recovered from COVID-19. The chain employs TRBV27 and TRBJ2-2, with 11 bases lining up with TRBD2. CDR3: CASSPGTSGTGELFF. The CDR3 nucleotides are TGTGCCAGCAGTCCCGGGACTAGCGGAACCGGGGAGCTGTTTTTT.